Included here is one T cell receptor beta chain sequence, with context. TCRdb re-called the 5' RACE reads through MiXCR, storing one row per CDR3 protein. Altogether about 5,900 distinct CDR3 sequences are present, about three quarters being singletons, with the ten largest covering about 3.9%. The CDR3 covers 18 residues. J gave up 0 bases and V 6 bases, and 11 bases lay outside the gene matches. The source is a female donor with breast cancer. Sample: memory CD4+ T cells sorted from a lymph node. Sample subset: memory CD4+ T cells, CD4+CD45RO+CD25-. The rearrangement links TRBV12-3 or TRBV12-4 to TRBJ2-2, with 9 bases matching TRBD2. Here the CDR3 DNA reads TGTGCCAGCAGCCACCTAGCGGGACCCAGACCGAACACCGGGGAGCTGTTTTTT. This encodes CASSHLAGPRPNTGELFF.